This T cell receptor (beta chain) emerged from a study of early T cells in non-severe SARS-CoV-2 infection. Using its own MiXCR run on the 5' RACE reads, TCRdb lists one record per CDR3 protein. The sample has tens of thousands of distinct CDR3 sequences; about 6.5% are singletons. This CDR3 is built from 17 residues. Germline CDR1 and CDR2: MNHEY and SVGEGT. V lost 0 bases and J lost 8, with 20 bases in between. This chain uses TRBV6-2 or TRBV6-3 with TRBJ2-4, with a tentative D call TRBD2 (5 bases). What was sequenced was whole blood. The source is an adult who was a healthcare worker with PCR-confirmed SARS-CoV-2 infection or an uninfected control (not recorded which). The CDR3 DNA reads TGTGCCAGCAGTTACTCGAGTCGGGAACCAATACGGGACATTCAGTACTTC. As protein: CASSYSSREPIRDIQYF.